This T cell receptor beta chain was obtained from a study of shared clonotypes between healthy human individuals (dated by TCRdb to about 2020). Background for the entire study: A few men and two women, aged 18 to 49 years, made up the cohort. For each donor, three plates each were used for CD4 naive and CD4 memory, two plates were used for CD8 naive, and one plate was used for CD8 memory. Blood TCR repertoires of roughly five healthy adults were deeply sequenced to estimate repertoire size and the extent of clonotype sharing between individuals. To increase sequencing depth and limit assay-specific biases, TCR repertoire library preparation and sequencing were carried out by different laboratories using diverse techniques. Leukapheresis yielded between about 0.94 and 10 billion PBMCs per donor.

With respect to this clone: The antigen it binds to is not known. Base quality data are lacking; no much larger clone is found one base away.

Donors were healthy HIV-negative adults with no recently reported acute infections or vaccinations. Every donor was a Caucasian adult living in Nashville, Tennessee, USA. CD4+ T cells were enriched through magnetic negative selection, after which naive cells were positively selected on CD45RA and the remaining negative fraction served as the memory subset. After blood collection by leukapheresis, PBMCs were isolated using Ficoll-Histopaque density gradient centrifugation and then cryopreserved in the vapor phase of liquid nitrogen. Purity and quantity of every magnetically sorted T cell population were checked by analytical flow cytometry. Genomic DNA was isolated from each sorted fraction and quantified by UV absorbance on a Nanodrop 2000c. Using the deep immunoSEQ assay, TCR CDR3 regions were amplified from genomic DNA by multiplex PCR. Genomic DNA extracted from each cell subset was distributed evenly over all wells of several immunoSEQ 96-well plates, and each plate served as one replicate. For sorted subsets, 150 to 250 ng of genomic DNA, equivalent to about 30,000 T cell genomes, went into each replicate PCR. The purified libraries were quantified using a Qubit 3.0 fluorometer, sized with a Bioanalyzer 2100, and then quantified again using the KAPA Library Quantification kit. Every immunoSEQ 96-well plate was sequenced on a dedicated single-read 150-cycle Illumina NextSeq 550 flow cell. The published analysis was carried out like this. Because the immunoSEQ output held only junctional sequences and lacked quality scores, the filtering could not match the filtering applied to full-length reads. Sequences were annotated with PyIR, a Python wrapper for IgBLAST v1.9, using IMGT germline references to assign V/J genes and CDR3. Any read was removed if the V/J assignment was weak (E-value above 1e-6), the CDR3 was missing, or the read contained stop codons, out-of-frame junctions, or ambiguous translated residues. A V3J clonotype was defined by an identical inferred V gene, J gene, and CDR3 amino acid sequence. Percentage overlap between repertoires was calculated by dividing the number of shared unique clonotypes by the size of the smaller repertoire. Richness of each repertoire was evaluated using RTK rarefaction, the Chao1 estimator, and Recon v2.1 estimates of unobserved clonotypes. Generation probabilities were computed with OLGA for all TCRbeta clonotypes obtained by the gDNA method from a handful of donors. TCRdb retrieved this table from immuneACCESS and kept in-frame rearrangements only. Not all clones are present; in checked studies, unresolved V genes account for under half, and no reason is known for the remainder. V and J calls and clone size are given by that table; D and trimming were obtained from the DNA. Recorded for this sample are around 2.3 million clones; 90% to 96% of them occurred a single time. Jointly, the top ten make up more than 0.1% of the sample.

The CDR3 measures 13 amino acids from cysteine to phenylalanine. Of the read, only the CDR3 DNA is kept; its 39 bases are in frame from base 1. According to the germline V gene (reference sequence), CDR1 reads LNHDA and CDR2 reads SQIVND. The junction shows trimming of 8 bases on V and 0 bases on J, plus 8 bases between the germline ends. What the study reported, not specific to this receptor: When several donors were compared, the shared fraction of clonotypes was 5% to 6.5% for naive CD4, 3.5% to 4% for naive CD8, 2.3% for memory CD4, and 0.4% for memory CD8. The small number of donors limited the genetic and exposure-history diversity represented. Even with the large sequencing depth, rarefaction of the sorted-subset datasets indicated that sequencing was incomplete. Sampling was restricted to blood, and TCR repertoires in tissues likely differ from the TCR repertoires found in blood. Estimated clonotype richness was generally larger for naive than for memory subsets. Pairwise subsampling led to the expectation that sequencing depth would affect the degree of clonotype sharing among donors. Higher generation probabilities were observed for clonotypes shared by all four sorted-subset donors than for non-shared clonotypes.

This clonotype was sampled from a man aged 18 to 30 in good health. The receptor chain draws on TRBV19 and TRBJ1-3, with the D gene not clear enough to name. The specimen sequenced was naive CD4+ T cells sorted from blood. According to the study, the label for this sample's cell subset or site signals: CD45RA+ positively selected. The DNA is TGTGCCAGTCACGAGCTCTCTGGAAACACCATATATTTT. Its protein product is CASHELSGNTIYF.